This T cell receptor beta chain appears in the sequencing data of a study of shared clonotypes between healthy human individuals. Germline CDR1 reads MNHEY; CDR2 reads SMNVEV (reference sequence). The germline V and J ends were trimmed by 1 base and 7 bases, with 8 bases remaining between them. The CDR3 spans 13 residues. TCRdb's table, derived via immunoSEQ multiplex PCR, lists solely in-frame clones and lacks some. The table records around 1.1 million clones, approximately 80% of them present only once. Sequencing used memory CD4+ T cells from PBMCs. Subset reported: CD45RA-negative fraction. This TCR was sampled from a young man in good health. Some clones in this sample may be carry-over from other donors' samples. The genes are TRBV27 and TRBJ1-5; D not certain. CDR3 residues: CASSLFVRQPQHF. The CDR3, as DNA: TGTGCCAGCAGTTTATTTGTCCGACAGCCCCAGCATTTT.